This T cell receptor (beta chain) was identified in a study of beta chain features in type 1 diabetes. This CDR3 region has 14 residues. The germline V and J ends were trimmed by 6 bases and 3 bases, with 15 bases remaining between them. Germline V gives CDR1 MNHEY, CDR2 SVGAGI. This clone occurred a few times. As every portion of the isolated RNA was reverse transcribed, the sequencing read expressed TCRB transcripts. Only in-frame clones appear in the TCRdb table, and some are missing; sequencing was by immunoSEQ multiplex PCR. This table holds approximately 470,000 clones, roughly 31% found once. Sequencing used naive CD4+ T cells from blood. The rearrangement joins TRBV6-5 to TRBJ2-7; a possible D gene is TRBD2 (6 bases). This sequence originates from a man aged 18 to 29 in good health. As DNA, the CDR3 is TGTGCCAGCAGCCTACGCGGGGTTAGCTACGAGCAGTACTTC. It specifies CASSLRGVSYEQYF.